The rows below give T cell receptor beta chains drawn from one sample of a study of cytomegalovirus exposure and HLA in healthy donors. Sequencing was performed with immunoSEQ multiplex PCR; in TCRdb, only in-frame clones are kept and a portion is missing. This table has some 190,000 clones, more than 60% appearing once. The sample consisted of PBMCs. These receptors were taken from a young man in good health and CMV-seronegative. Each CDR3 is given with its conserved first and last residue. D genes are given only for firm matches. Only part of the rows carry a size: once, few, many, or a class if the clone is expanded.

v_gene	len	d_gene	j_gene	abundance	CDR3nt	CDR3aa
TRBV15	16	NA	TRBJ2-5	NA	TGTGCCACCAGCAGAGTAGGAGGGCCACCTCAAGAGACCCAGTACTTC	CATSRVGGPPQETQYF
TRBV2	16	TRBD2	TRBJ2-7	once	TGTGCCAGCAGTGAAGCTAGCGGGGGCGACGGTTACGAGCAGTACTTC	CASSEASGGDGYEQYF
TRBV15	15	NA	TRBJ1-4	NA	TGTGCCACCAGCAGGAACCCAGGGCATAATGAAAAACTGTTTTTT	CATSRNPGHNEKLFF
TRBV5-1	13	TRBD2	TRBJ2-7	few	TGCGCCAGCAGCTCGGGACTAGTCTACGAGCAGTACTTC	CASSSGLVYEQYF
TRBV19	15	NA	TRBJ1-5	once	TGTGCCAGTAGAACATCCGGGGGTGGGAATCAGCCCCAGCATTTT	CASRTSGGGNQPQHF
TRBV5-4	16	TRBD1	TRBJ2-7	few	TGTGCCAGCAGCTCTCGACAGGGTCGGGGCTCCTACGAGCAGTACTTC	CASSSRQGRGSYEQYF
TRBV30	14	TRBD1	TRBJ1-2	NA	TGTGCCTGCGCCCTCGGACAGGGAGTATTCGGCTACACCTTC	CACALGQGVFGYTF
TRBV7-8	17	NA	TRBJ2-1	NA	TGTGCCAGCAGCTTAGGGCGTGGGGGCCCGGGCTACAATGAGCAGTTCTTC	CASSLGRGGPGYNEQFF
TRBV4-3	13	TRBD1	TRBJ1-2	NA	TGCGCCAGCAGCCCGTGGACAGGGGTCGGCTACACCTTC	CASSPWTGVGYTF
TRBV10-3	19	TRBD2	TRBJ2-3	NA	TGTGCCATCAGTCCCTCGGGACTAGCGGGATCAGCTAGCACAGATACGCAGTATTTT	CAISPSGLAGSASTDTQYF
TRBV9	16	NA	TRBJ2-1	NA	TGTGCCAGCAGCGTCGACCGGGACTCAAGGCGCGATGAGCAGTTCTTC	CASSVDRDSRRDEQFF
TRBV2	15	NA	TRBJ1-5	few	TGTGCCAGCAGTGAAGTTGGCAGTTGGAATCAGCCCCAGCATTTT	CASSEVGSWNQPQHF
TRBV5-3	15	TRBD2	TRBJ2-5	few	TGTGCCAGAAGTCCGGGACTAGCGGAACCGGAGACCCAGTACTTC	CARSPGLAEPETQYF
TRBV5-1	16	NA	TRBJ2-2	NA	TGCGCCAGCAGCTCGGACCAGGGTGGTACCACCGGGGAGCTGTTTTTT	CASSSDQGGTTGELFF
TRBV27	14	NA	TRBJ2-5	NA	TGTGCCAGCAGTCGGGGGTATACTGATATTAAAGAGTACTTC	CASSRGYTDIKEYF
TRBV7-8	17	NA	TRBJ2-3	NA	TGTGCCAGCAGCTTAGTCGGAGGGGGCGGTTTCACAGATACGCAGTATTTT	CASSLVGGGGFTDTQYF
TRBV2	14	NA	TRBJ1-5	NA	TGTGCCAGCAGGAGCCAGGGGATCAATCAGCCCCAGCATTTT	CASRSQGINQPQHF
TRBV7-6	17	TRBD1	TRBJ2-1	NA	TGTGCCAGCAGCTCTCAACCCTCGACGGACAGGTACAATGAGCAGTTCTTC	CASSSQPSTDRYNEQFF
TRBV6-6	14	TRBD1	TRBJ2-1	NA	TGTGCCAGCAGTTCAGCCGGGACAGGAGGTGAGCAGTTCTTC	CASSSAGTGGEQFF
TRBV30	14	TRBD1	TRBJ2-7	NA	TGTGCCTGGAGTATGTCCGGGACAGGAGGTGAGCAGTACTTC	CAWSMSGTGGEQYF
TRBV5-1	16	TRBD2	TRBJ2-3	NA	TGCGCCAGCAGCTTGGGGACTAGCGGGTTACAGGGTACGCAGTATTTT	CASSLGTSGLQGTQYF
TRBV4-3	15	TRBD2	TRBJ2-1	NA	TGCGCCAGCGGCAGATGGGGGGAGGGCCCCAATGAGCAGTTCTTC	CASGRWGEGPNEQFF
TRBV12-5	17	NA	TRBJ1-1	NA	TGTGCTAGTGGTTTGGTCATAAGTAGCAGTATGAACACTGAAGCTTTCTTT	CASGLVISSSMNTEAFF
TRBV15	17	NA	TRBJ1-3	NA	TGTGCCACCAGCAGAGATCCGCAGGACAGTTTCGGAAACACCATATATTTT	CATSRDPQDSFGNTIYF
TRBV27	19	TRBD1	TRBJ2-5	NA	TGTGCCAGCAGTTTATCGAACGGGTGGGGACAGGGCCACCAAGAGACCCAGTACTTC	CASSLSNGWGQGHQETQYF
TRBV19	14	NA	TRBJ1-4	NA	TGTGCCAGTAGTGTATCGGGGTCCAATGAAAAACTGTTTTTT	CASSVSGSNEKLFF
TRBV4-2	16	TRBD1	TRBJ1-3	NA	TGTGCCAGCAGCCAAAGCCTGACAGGGTCCGGAAACACCATATATTTT	CASSQSLTGSGNTIYF
TRBV29-1	12	NA	TRBJ2-1	few	TGCAGCGCCTTGGCTACGGAGAATGAGCAGTTCTTC	CSALATENEQFF
TRBV18	13	NA	TRBJ2-1	once	TGTGCCAGCTCATCCTCCCCGGACAATGAGCAGTTCTTC	CASSSSPDNEQFF
TRBV2	17	TRBD2	TRBJ2-1	NA	TGTGCCACCCTGGGGACTAGCGGGAGTAGGTCCTACAATGAGCAGTTCTTC	CATLGTSGSRSYNEQFF
TRBV7-8	14	TRBD1	TRBJ2-5	NA	TGTGCCAGCAGCTTAGCGACAGGGAAGGATCCCCAGTACTTC	CASSLATGKDPQYF
TRBV6-1	14	TRBD1	TRBJ2-1	NA	TGTGCCAGCAACCCGGGACAGAACTACAATGAGCAGTTCTTC	CASNPGQNYNEQFF
TRBV7-9	17	TRBD2	TRBJ2-3	NA	TGTGCCCCCCACAGGCTAGCGGGAGCTCCTTTCGGTGATACGCAGTATTTT	CAPHRLAGAPFGDTQYF
TRBV14	15	TRBD1	TRBJ1-1	NA	TGTGCCAGCAGCCTTCGACAGGGGATGAACACTGAAGCTTTCTTT	CASSLRQGMNTEAFF
TRBV4-1	14	NA	TRBJ2-7	NA	TGCGCCAGCAGCCGCGGGACGGACCCCTACGAGCAGTACTTC	CASSRGTDPYEQYF
TRBV19	16	TRBD2	TRBJ2-1	NA	TGTGCCAGTAGCGTATATAGGGCGGGAGGAACCAATGAGCAGTTCTTC	CASSVYRAGGTNEQFF
TRBV5-1	14	NA	TRBJ1-2	NA	TGCGCCAGCAGCTTGGGGCAGGGCCTGGGGGGCTACACCTTC	CASSLGQGLGGYTF
TRBV28	14	NA	TRBJ2-1	NA	TGTGCCAGCAGTTTACCCCGCGGCGGGCGGGAGCAGTTCTTC	CASSLPRGGREQFF
TRBV7-8	16	NA	TRBJ2-2	NA	TGTGCCAGCAGCGCCCGACTAGACGCGAACACCGGGGAGCTGTTTTTT	CASSARLDANTGELFF
TRBV27	15	NA	TRBJ2-7	NA	TGTGCCAGCAGTTTACGCCAGCGAAAGCCCTACGAGCAGTACTTC	CASSLRQRKPYEQYF
TRBV7-3	14	NA	TRBJ2-5	NA	TGTGCCAGCAGCTTAGGCGGTGCTCAAGAGACCCAGTACTTC	CASSLGGAQETQYF
TRBV15	16	NA	TRBJ1-4	few	TGTGCCACCAGCAGAGTGGAACAGGCGTATAATGAAAAACTGTTTTTT	CATSRVEQAYNEKLFF
TRBV6-5	13	TRBD2	TRBJ2-3	NA	TGTGCCAGCAGTTACCCGGGGGGAGATACGCAGTATTTT	CASSYPGGDTQYF
TRBV6-6	14	TRBD1	TRBJ2-5	NA	TGTGCCACTCATACAGGGGGCCTAGAAGAGACCCAGTACTTC	CATHTGGLEETQYF
TRBV5-1	14	TRBD1	TRBJ1-1	once	TGCGCCAGCAGCCCAGGACAGGGGACCACTGAAGCTTTCTTT	CASSPGQGTTEAFF
TRBV6-5	15	TRBD2	TRBJ2-1	once	TGTGCCAGCAGTTCGGGGACTAAACTTTACAATGAGCAGTTCTTC	CASSSGTKLYNEQFF
TRBV15	19	TRBD2	TRBJ2-5	NA	TGTGCCACCAGCAGAGGGAAGGGGGGACTAGCGGGGAGACAAGAGACCCAGTACTTC	CATSRGKGGLAGRQETQYF
TRBV5-1	16	NA	TRBJ2-3	NA	TGCGCCAGCAGCGCTCCAGCCGGGACTGCCACAGATACGCAGTATTTT	CASSAPAGTATDTQYF
TRBV29-1	16	TRBD2	TRBJ2-1	once	TGCAGCGTTCAAGGACTAGCGGGAGGGCCTTTCAATGAGCAGTTCTTC	CSVQGLAGGPFNEQFF
TRBV6-4	16	NA	TRBJ1-5	NA	TGTGCCAGCAGGGACAACAGGGATAATAGCAATCAGCCCCAGCATTTT	CASRDNRDNSNQPQHF
TRBV5-1	12	NA	TRBJ2-7	few	TGCGCCAGCAGCTCCACATCCTACGAGCAGTACTTC	CASSSTSYEQYF
TRBV7-9	14	NA	TRBJ2-7	NA	TGTGCCAGCAGCTCCCCGGGAACTACCTACGAGCAGTACTTC	CASSSPGTTYEQYF
TRBV6-1	19	TRBD1	TRBJ2-6	NA	TGTGCCAGCAGTGCGACCCGGGACAGGGGGTACTCTGGGGCCAACGTCCTGACTTTC	CASSATRDRGYSGANVLTF
TRBV5-6	14	NA	TRBJ2-3	NA	TGTGCCAGCAGCTACGGGACTCTGCCAGATACGCAGTATTTT	CASSYGTLPDTQYF
TRBV27	16	TRBD1	TRBJ2-7	NA	TGTGCCAGCAAAGACGGACGGGGACAGGGTTACTACGAGCAGTACTTC	CASKDGRGQGYYEQYF
TRBV19	14	NA	TRBJ1-5	NA	TGTGCCAGTAGTATCGTACCAGGGTTTCAGCCCCAGCATTTT	CASSIVPGFQPQHF
TRBV4-3	15	NA	TRBJ1-4	NA	TGCGCCAGCAGCCAAGGTACAGGGAATAATGAAAAACTGTTTTTT	CASSQGTGNNEKLFF
TRBV18	14	TRBD2	TRBJ2-1	NA	TGTGCCAGCTCACCAGCGATGAGCGGGGATGAGCAGTTCTTC	CASSPAMSGDEQFF